This T cell receptor (beta chain) was sequenced during a study of CD8 T cells in ankylosing spondylitis. This CDR3 is 12 amino acids long. V was shortened by 5 bases and J by 7 bases, with 8 bases between the two germline ends. General study findings and limits: Roughly 8 highly homologous variants formed a TCR beta motif that appeared characteristic of ankylosing spondylitis blood.

On this clonotype: Its antigen is not known.

In TCRdb, the 5' RACE reads were re-called with MiXCR into one record per CDR3 protein. This sample has tens of thousands of distinct CDR3 sequences, with about a sixth found just once. Sequencing input: blood. The clonotype comes from a male donor with ankylosing spondylitis or in good health (not recorded which). The gene calls are TRBV12-3 or TRBV12-4 and TRBJ1-4; D unclear. This CDR3 is CASSLRVEKLFF. For the CDR3, the DNA is TGTGCCAGCAGTCTAAGGGTTGAAAAACTGTTTTTT.